Presented here are 27 T cell receptor beta chains from one specimen sequenced in a study of beta chain features in type 1 diabetes. The study reverse transcribed the entire isolated RNA, so it sequenced expressed TCRB transcripts. Some clones are missing from TCRdb's copy, which holds only in-frame ones; the method was immunoSEQ multiplex PCR. This table holds roughly 250,000 clones, over 9.5% found once. Sequenced: naive CD4+ T cells from blood. These receptor sequences come from a woman between 18 and 29 years old in good health.

This clone has just a few counts. The chain links TRBV5-4 to TRBJ1-1, with D possibly matching TRBD1 (5 bases). The V gene's germline CDR1 is SGHNT and CDR2 YYREEE (reference sequence). Trimming took 4 bases from V and 3 from J, leaving 16 bases between them. This CDR3 contains 15 residues. CDR3 sequence (DNA): TGTGCCAGCAGCCCGATGGACGGCAGGGACACTGAAGCTTTCTTT. Translated, it gives CASSPMDGRDTEAFF.

This clone came up a few times. The chain combines TRBV19 with TRBJ1-6; no firm D call. The germline V gene encodes CDR1 LNHDA and CDR2 SQIVND (reference sequence). The V gene lost 5 bases and the J gene lost 9 bases, with 14 bases spanning the gap. There are 14 residues in the CDR3. CDR3 bases: TGTGCCAGTAGTCTAGCGGGAGCGGGTTCACCCCTCCACTTT. Translating it yields CASSLAGAGSPLHF.

The chain carries TRBV9 and TRBJ1-2; D gene uncertain. Trimming took off 4 bases at V and 8 bases at J, with 21 bases between the two ends. Germline V CDR1 and CDR2: SGDLS, YYNGEE. There are 15 residues in the CDR3. DNA for the CDR3: TGTGCCAGCAGCCAAACCCGAGGGTCCTTCGGGGGCTACACCTTC. Protein sequence: CASSQTRGSFGGYTF.

The V call is TRBV19, the J call TRBJ1-2; 7 nucleotides line up with TRBD1. The CDR3 extends over 13 amino acids. The V gene's germline CDR1 is LNHDA and CDR2 SQIVND (reference sequence). The J segment lost 8 bases and the V segment lost 5 bases, leaving 8 bases of the junction unmatched. The CDR3 DNA is TGTGCCAGTAGTCCCCGGGACAGTCTAGGCTACACCTTC. Encoded protein: CASSPRDSLGYTF.

This chain links TRBV4-2 with TRBJ1-1; 7 bases are a match to TRBD1. The V and J ends lost 1 base and 2 bases, in that order; junction bases with no gene match: 7. Germline V gene lookup returns CDR1 LGHNA and CDR2 YNFKEQ. The CDR3 consists of 16 residues. The CDR3 here is CASSQGTTGVNTEAFF. CDR3 bases: TGTGCCAGCAGCCAAGGCACCACAGGGGTTAACACTGAAGCTTTCTTT.

The sample holds a few counts of this clone. The chain carries TRBV5-1 and TRBJ2-1; TRBD2 is a possible D gene (6 bases). Trimming shortened V by 0 bases and J by 13 bases, and 17 bases separated the two germline ends. Germline CDR1 is SGHRS and CDR2 is YFSETQ. CDR3 size: 14 residues. The CDR3 coding sequence is TGCGCCAGCAGCTTGGTTTCAGAGAGCGGGTTACAGTTCTTC. Translation gives CASSLVSESGLQFF.

The sample holds a few counts of this clone. V usage is TRBV6-5 and J usage is TRBJ1-5, with D perhaps matching TRBD1 (6 bases). The germline V and J ends were trimmed by 1 base and 3 bases, with 10 bases remaining between them. There are 15 residues in the CDR3. From germline, CDR1 is MNHEY and CDR2 SVGAGI. The CDR3 DNA reads as TGTGCCAGCAGTTACTTCCGGGACACCAATCAGCCCCAGCATTTT. Amino acids: CASSYFRDTNQPQHF.

Written as DNA, the CDR3 is TGCGCCAGCAGCCCAGGACTAGCGGGAGGGCCGGGGTCCTACGAGCAGTACTTC. This translates into CASSPGLAGGPGSYEQYF. The V gene is TRBV5-1, the J gene TRBJ2-7, with TRBD2 matching over 15 bases. Trimming at V came to 4 bases and at J to 1 base, leaving 9 bases not matched to a gene. The CDR3 is 18 residues long. Germline CDR1 is SGHRS and CDR2 is YFSETQ.

This sequence joins TRBV5-1 and TRBJ1-4; no firm D call. The CDR3 runs to 13 residues. V was shortened by 5 bases and J by 7 bases, with 12 bases between the two germline ends. Looked up from germline, CDR1 is SGHRS and CDR2 is YFSETQ. CDR3 protein: CASRYAAGEKLFF. In nucleotides, the CDR3 is TGCGCCAGCAGGTATGCAGCGGGTGAAAAACTGTTTTTT.

This clone was detected a few times. The CDR3 region has the DNA TGTGCCTGGAGTGTTGGCCCCAGGATAGGTTCAGGTTCACCCCTCCACTTT. Protein product: CAWSVGPRIGSGSPLHF. The V and J genes are TRBV30 and TRBJ1-6, with D unresolved. The CDR3 spans 17 residues. V was pared by 0 bases and J by 9 bases, with 21 bases between. CDR1 GTSNPN and CDR2 SVGIG come from the germline V gene (reference sequence).

The CDR3 loop reads CASIVGLAASTDTQYF. CDR3 nucleotides: TGTGCCAGCATCGTCGGACTAGCGGCAAGCACAGATACGCAGTATTTT. The chain recombines TRBV2 with TRBJ2-3; TRBD2 matches 10 bases. With 7 bases clipped from V and 0 bases from J, the junction kept 7 bases outside the gene matches. The CDR3 runs to 16 residues. CDR1 SNHLY and CDR2 FYNNEI come from the germline V gene.

This clone appeared a few times. The chain has TRBV9 and TRBJ2-1, with a weak D call TRBD1 (5 bases). Germline lookup yields CDR1 SGDLS and CDR2 YYNGEE. The CDR3 runs to 16 residues. V lost 4 bases and J 2 bases, leaving 16 bases between the germline ends. The CDR3 spells CASSPSSWGAYNEQFF. In DNA, the CDR3 is TGTGCCAGCAGCCCGAGCTCGTGGGGCGCCTACAATGAGCAGTTCTTC.

This clone has just a few counts. The V gene is TRBV5-4, the J gene TRBJ2-3, with a tentative D call TRBD2 (5 bases). The germline gives CDR1 SGHNT, CDR2 YYREEE (reference sequence). V was clipped by 4 bases and J by 2 bases, with 11 bases between them. The CDR3 covers 14 residues. This CDR3 reads CASSLPDSTDTQYF. The CDR3 DNA follows: TGTGCCAGCAGCCTGCCGGACTCCACAGATACGCAGTATTTT.

This clone was counted a few times. This chain connects TRBV18 to TRBJ2-5; D is unclear. Germline V lookup: CDR1 KGHSH, CDR2 LQKENI. The V end lost 6 bases, the J end lost 3 bases, and 8 bases lay between the germline ends. This CDR3 region has 12 residues. CDR3 amino acids: CASSVREETQYF. The CDR3 DNA is TGTGCCAGCTCCGTTCGTGAAGAGACCCAGTACTTC.

This chain joins TRBV18 and TRBJ2-2, with D uncertain. This CDR3 spans 12 amino acids. V was clipped by 1 base and J by 6 bases, with 3 bases between them. Per the germline V gene, CDR1 is KGHSH and CDR2 is LQKENI. For the CDR3, the DNA is TGTGCCAGCTCACCACGAGCCGGGGAGCTGTTTTTT. Protein: CASSPRAGELFF.

This chain connects TRBV19 to TRBJ1-5; no definite D call. CDR3 length: 14 amino acids. V was pared by 1 base and J by 4 bases, with 8 bases between. CDR1 is LNHDA and CDR2 is SQIVND in the germline V gene (reference sequence). The CDR3 DNA reads as TGTGCCAGTAGTATAGTCCACAGTAATCAGCCCCAGCATTTT. Translation: CASSIVHSNQPQHF.

The rearrangement joins TRBV5-1 to TRBJ2-7; tentative D call: TRBD1 (6 bases). This CDR3 contains 16 residues. Germline CDR1 SGHRS, CDR2 YFSETQ. The ends were cut back, 3 bases at V and 0 bases at J, with 16 bases in the middle. This CDR3 reads CASSSQTGRSSYEQYF. CDR3 in DNA: TGCGCCAGCAGCTCACAGACAGGAAGGAGCTCCTACGAGCAGTACTTC.

The rearrangement joins TRBV5-1 to TRBJ2-1, with a possible D match to TRBD2 (5 bases). V was shortened by 0 bases and J by 8 bases, with 12 bases between the two germline ends. Germline V gene data show CDR1 as SGHRS and CDR2 as YFSETQ. The CDR3 covers 14 residues. The CDR3 nucleotides are TGCGCCAGCAGCTTGGACGGGATACGGGATGAGCAGTTCTTC. Translated, it gives CASSLDGIRDEQFF.

This clone was picked up a small number of times. V is TRBV11-2 and J is TRBJ2-1; 11 bases match TRBD1. Germline trimming cut 2 bases from V and 9 bases from J; bases unmatched to any gene: 9. The CDR3 totals 16 residues. Germline loops: CDR1 SGHAT, CDR2 FQNNGV. CDR3 region: CASSLIGQGARGEQFF. CDR3 in DNA: TGTGCCAGCAGCTTAATAGGACAGGGGGCGAGGGGTGAGCAGTTCTTC.

The J gene is TRBJ2-2, the V gene TRBV29-1; D possibly corresponds to TRBD1 (6 bases). V lost 4 bases and J 6 bases, leaving 12 bases between the germline ends. CDR1 is SQVTM and CDR2 is ANQGSEA in the germline V gene. The CDR3 loop spans 13 amino acids. DNA of the CDR3: TGCAGCGTTGGGGGGCCTAATGCCGGGGAGCTGTTTTTT. Residues: CSVGGPNAGELFF.

This clone appeared a few times. The chain employs TRBV11-2 and TRBJ2-1; D remains ambiguous. Trimming removed 8 bases from V and 0 bases from J, with 14 bases in between. The CDR3 spans 15 residues. The germline CDR1 and CDR2 sequences are SGHAT and FQNNGV. CDR3 protein: CASGPSRPSYNEQFF. CDR3 DNA sequence: TGTGCCAGCGGGCCCTCGCGACCCTCCTACAATGAGCAGTTCTTC.

V and J are TRBV29-1 and TRBJ1-1; 8 nucleotides line up with TRBD1. CDR3 length: 17 amino acids. V lost 7 bases to trimming and J lost 0 bases; unmatched junction nucleotides: 16. Germline V lookup: CDR1 SQVTM, CDR2 ANQGSEA. Written as DNA, the CDR3 is TGCAGCGCCCGAAAACTCCAGGGGGCCGGAATGAACACTGAAGCTTTCTTT. Its translation is CSARKLQGAGMNTEAFF.

This clone was picked up a small number of times. The V gene is TRBV4-1, the J gene TRBJ2-1; TRBD1 might be the D (6 bases). V was pared by 5 bases and J by 0 bases, with 20 bases between. This CDR3 has 18 amino acids. The germline CDR1 and CDR2 sequences are MGHRA and YSYEKL. The CDR3 here is CASSNFPRGFSSYNEQFF. The CDR3 DNA follows: TGCGCCAGCAGCAACTTTCCCAGGGGATTCAGCTCCTACAATGAGCAGTTCTTC.

The V gene is TRBV6-5, the J gene TRBJ2-4, with a weak D call TRBD2 (7 bases). The J call may be mistaken, given a closer DNA end match to TRBJ2-5. Germline V gene data show CDR1 as MNHEY and CDR2 as SVGAGI. The CDR3 is made up of 11 amino acids. This chain's CDR3 is CATRGGGTQYF. The CDR3 DNA is TGTGCCACAAGGGGGGGTGGGACCCAGTACTTC.

The V and J genes are TRBV30 and TRBJ1-3, with 9 bases aligning to TRBD1. Germline loops: CDR1 GTSNPN, CDR2 SVGIG (reference sequence). Trimming took 0 bases from V and 0 from J; bases not matched to a gene: 12. This CDR3 has 19 residues. The chain's CDR3 is CAWSVLGTGSLISGNTIYF. DNA for the CDR3: TGTGCCTGGAGTGTACTAGGGACAGGGAGCCTGATCTCTGGAAACACCATATATTTT.

CDR3 nucleotide sequence: TGTGCCAGCAGCCCTGCGGGGGGCCGGGAATACGAGCAGTACTTC. Translating gives CASSPAGGREYEQYF. The chain joins TRBV6-5 to TRBJ2-7, with 8 bases lining up with TRBD2. Germline CDR1 reads MNHEY; CDR2 reads SVGAGI. The trim removed 6 bases at V and 4 bases at J, leaving 11 bases unmatched. This CDR3 spans 15 amino acids.

The chain joins TRBV5-4 to TRBJ2-1, with 9 bases fitting TRBD1. From germline, CDR1 is SGHNT and CDR2 YYREEE (reference sequence). This CDR3 is 14 amino acids long. Trimming cost V 4 bases and J 7 bases; bases outside gene matches: 6. The CDR3 DNA follows: TGTGCCAGCAGCATGGGACAGGGAAGGAATGAGCAGTTCTTC. Residues: CASSMGQGRNEQFF.